This TCR beta chain came from a study of glioma-infiltrating T cells after dendritic cell vaccination. Repertoires were generated with immunoSEQ multiplex PCR, while TCRdb's copy carries only in-frame clones and drops some. The sample lists almost 90,000 clones, roughly four fifths occurring once. Germline V gene data show CDR1 as SGHDT and CDR2 as YYEEEE. The germline V and J ends were trimmed by 1 base and 1 base, with 11 bases remaining between them. The CDR3 loop spans 15 amino acids. Time point meaning: after dendritic cell vaccination, including at tumor progression/relapse. The receptor was isolated from a human donor with glioblastoma. V gene TRBV5-6 combines with J gene TRBJ1-1; D may be TRBD1 (5 bases). Sequenced material: blood, taken after dendritic cell vaccination. CDR3 coding DNA: TGTGCCAGCAGCTTGTACGCGACAGCGAACACTGAAGCTTTCTTT. Protein sequence: CASSLYATANTEAFF.